This T cell receptor (beta chain) was obtained from a study of shared clonotypes between healthy human individuals. Study-wide context: Per donor, three plates held CD4 naive cells, three held CD4 memory, two held CD8 naive and one held CD8 memory. Findings and caveats of the study: Rarefaction showed sorted-subset sequencing was incomplete despite large depth.

Naive CD8 cells were CD45RO-negative, positively selected for CCR7, excluding terminally differentiated effector memory CD45RA+ cells. This table comes from immunoSEQ multiplex PCR, and its TCRdb copy is limited to in-frame clones, with some not included. The data show about 2 million clones, 85% to 95% seen once. The CDR3 contains 17 residues. V was trimmed by 4 bases and J by 5 bases, leaving 21 bases between them. The germline V gene has CDR1 SGHDT and CDR2 YYEEEE. To note about this clone: Its antigen is still unknown.

Sequenced sample: naive CD8+ T cells sorted from blood. The rearrangement links TRBV5-6 to TRBJ2-2; D could derive from TRBD1 or TRBD2 (5 bases each). This sequence originates from a man between 18 and 35 years old in good health. This chain's CDR3 is CASSIGIGGLGTGELFF. CDR3 DNA sequence: TGTGCCAGCAGCATTGGGATTGGGGGTTTGGGAACCGGGGAGCTGTTTTTT.